Presented here are 22 T cell receptor beta chains from one specimen sequenced in a study of T cells after yellow fever vaccination. TCRdb re-called the 5' RACE reads through MiXCR, storing one row per CDR3 protein. The sample has around 330,000 distinct CDR3 sequences; approximately 3.8% are singletons. Specimen: PBMCs, collected on the day of the yellow fever booster vaccination. Source of these receptors: a man aged 18-30 years who received the YFV17D yellow fever vaccine.

On this clonotype itself: With a much larger clone just one base away, this may be a read error. The V call is TRBV3-1, the J call TRBJ2-5; no firm D call. Germline assignment: CDR1 LGHDT and CDR2 YNNKEL (reference sequence). The V gene lost 0 bases and the J gene lost 0 bases, with 11 bases spanning the gap. The length of the CDR3 is 16 residues. The CDR3, as DNA: TGTGCCAGCAGCCAAGATGTTTCCGGAGACCAAGAGACCCAGTACTTC. Translation gives CASSQDVSGDQETQYF.

This clonotype was observed at least ten times. This rearrangement joins TRBV5-8 to TRBJ1-2; D might be TRBD1 (5 bases). Trimming removed 4 bases at V and 7 bases at J, with 14 bases between. The CDR3 totals 13 residues. CDR1 is SGHTS, CDR2 YDEGEE, per germline. CDR3 region: CASSPGGGGGYTF. The CDR3 DNA follows: TGTGCCAGCAGCCCTGGCGGCGGGGGTGGCTACACCTTC.

The chain links TRBV7-9 to TRBJ2-3, with D uncertain. Per germline, CDR1 SEHNR and CDR2 FQNEAQ (reference sequence). The V and J ends lost 5 bases and 0 bases respectively, with 6 bases between them. This CDR3 region has 13 residues. CDR3 nucleotide sequence: TGTGCCAGCAGCCATCCCAGCACAGATACGCAGTATTTT. The encoded protein is CASSHPSTDTQYF.

CDR3 sequence (DNA): TGCGCCAGCAGCTTTAAGGGGTCAGGGGCCAACGTCCTGACTTTC. Protein product: CASSFKGSGANVLTF. The chain uses TRBV5-1 and TRBJ2-6, with D possibly being TRBD1 (5 bases). Per germline, CDR1 SGHRS and CDR2 YFSETQ. The CDR3 is 15 residues long. V was shortened by 2 bases and J by 4 bases, with 10 bases between the two germline ends.

This chain connects TRBV4-1 to TRBJ2-7; weak D call: TRBD2 (5 bases). V was trimmed by 1 base and J by 5 bases, leaving 21 bases between them. Germline-derived CDR1 and CDR2 are MGHRA and YSYEKL. The CDR3 consists of 17 residues. The CDR3 loop reads CASSQVRDAARQHEQYF. CDR3 DNA: TGCGCCAGCAGCCAAGTCCGGGATGCCGCAAGGCAGCACGAGCAGTACTTC.

Only a few counts were recorded for this clonotype. The chain couples TRBV5-1 to TRBJ2-5, with D unresolved. From germline, CDR1 is SGHRS and CDR2 YFSETQ. V lost 0 bases and J lost 1, with 10 bases in between. This CDR3 region has 15 residues. The CDR3 reads CASSLGHRSQETQYF. The CDR3 bases are TGCGCCAGCAGCTTGGGGCATAGGAGCCAAGAGACCCAGTACTTC.

This clonotype was observed a handful of times. V and J are TRBV5-1 and TRBJ2-3, with D maybe TRBD1 (6 bases). Per the germline V gene, CDR1 is SGHRS and CDR2 is YFSETQ. This CDR3 is built from 14 residues. Trimming shortened V by 4 bases and J by 6 bases, and 15 bases separated the two germline ends. The CDR3 sequence: CASSKGQNPDTQYF. For the CDR3, the DNA is TGCGCCAGCAGCAAGGGACAAAATCCGGATACGCAGTATTTT.

This clonotype was seen at least ten times. The chain couples TRBV24-1 to TRBJ1-2; no reliable D call. CDR3 length: 14 residues. In germline, CDR1 is KGHDR, CDR2 SFDVKD. The V end lost 4 bases, the J end lost 2 bases, and 10 bases lay between the germline ends. The chain's CDR3 is CATSDRTDNYGYTF. The CDR3 DNA reads TGTGCCACCAGTGACAGGACGGACAACTATGGCTACACCTTC.

The V and J genes are TRBV30 and TRBJ1-5; perhaps TRBD1 as D (5 bases). The germline V and J ends were trimmed by 4 bases and 5 bases, with 18 bases remaining between them. This CDR3 has 15 amino acids. Per germline, CDR1 GTSNPN and CDR2 SVGIG (reference sequence). In DNA form, the CDR3 reads TGTGCCTGGACGCCGGTGGGGGGTATGGATCAGCCCCAGCATTTT. Encoded protein: CAWTPVGGMDQPQHF.

This clonotype was counted many times. V usage is TRBV20-1 and J usage is TRBJ2-1; TRBD2 matches at 8 bases. The V and J ends lost 1 base and 4 bases, in that order; junction bases with no gene match: 6. Germline CDR1 is DFQATT and CDR2 is SNEGSKA (reference sequence). This CDR3 has 15 amino acids. As DNA, the CDR3 is TGCAGTGCTAGAGTGCAAGCGGGGGAGTACAATGAGCAGTTCTTC. Translating it yields CSARVQAGEYNEQFF.

The chain uses TRBV11-2 and TRBJ2-1; TRBD2 might be the D (5 bases). CDR1 and CDR2 from the germline V gene are SGHAT and FQNNGV. V dropped 6 bases and J dropped 8 bases, with 11 bases sitting between them. The CDR3 sequence is 12 residues long. The CDR3 nucleotides read TGTGCCAGCAGATCAGAGGGCGATGAGCAGTTCTTC. Encoded protein: CASRSEGDEQFF.

A few counts support this clonotype. The J gene is TRBJ1-4, the V gene TRBV20-1, with TRBD1 as a possible D gene (5 bases). V was shortened by 1 base and J by 2 bases, with 20 bases between the two germline ends. Looked up from germline, CDR1 is DFQATT and CDR2 is SNEGSKA (reference sequence). CDR3 length: 18 amino acids. Here the CDR3 reads CSARGRGSLGVTNEKLFF. CDR3 DNA sequence: TGCAGTGCTAGAGGTCGGGGGTCGTTGGGGGTCACTAATGAAAAACTGTTTTTT.

This clonotype was counted many times. J is TRBJ2-1 and V is TRBV20-1; 8 bases are shared with TRBD2. CDR1 and CDR2 from the germline V gene are DFQATT and SNEGSKA (reference sequence). The CDR3 runs 12 residues. J lost 8 bases, V lost 6 bases, and 6 bases had no gene match. The CDR3 DNA reads TGCAGTGCCAGTGGGACTAGTGATGAGCAGTTCTTC. This encodes CSASGTSDEQFF.

In this sample, this clonotype turned up a few times. The chain combines TRBV6-5 with TRBJ2-4; 8 nucleotides line up with TRBD2. The trim removed 2 bases at V and 5 bases at J, leaving 5 bases unmatched. Germline-derived CDR1 and CDR2 are MNHEY and SVGAGI. The CDR3 covers 15 residues. CDR3 sequence (DNA): TGTGCCAGCAGTTACGGTACTAGCGGTGAAAACATTCAGTACTTC. Its translation is CASSYGTSGENIQYF.

The table lists this clonotype with many counts. This sequence joins TRBV6-5 and TRBJ2-7; perhaps TRBD1 as D (6 bases). Trimming took 6 bases from V and 0 from J, leaving 12 bases between them. The germline gives CDR1 MNHEY, CDR2 SVGAGI. The CDR3 is 14 residues long. CDR3 region: CASRPRGGSYEQYV. The CDR3 nucleotides read TGTGCCAGCAGACCCAGGGGTGGCTCCTACGAGCAGTACGTC.

The chain links TRBV4-1 to TRBJ1-5; D ambiguous. The germline gives CDR1 MGHRA, CDR2 YSYEKL. This CDR3 has 14 amino acids. Deletions cut 1 base from V and 7 bases from J, with 11 bases between. The CDR3 coding sequence is TGCGCCAGCAGCCAAGTCCCGAGGAGCCAGCCCCAGCATTTT. Amino acid sequence: CASSQVPRSQPQHF.

This clonotype has a handful of counts. The chain links TRBV3-1 to TRBJ2-7; D gene uncertain. CDR1 and CDR2 from the germline V gene are LGHDT and YNNKEL (reference sequence). The CDR3 consists of 13 residues. The ends were cut back, 4 bases at V and 5 bases at J, with 12 bases in the middle. The CDR3 loop is CASSLLPFDEQYV. CDR3 bases: TGTGCCAGCAGCCTATTACCTTTCGACGAGCAGTACGTC.

This clonotype was counted only a few times. This rearrangement joins TRBV7-9 to TRBJ1-1; tentative D call: TRBD1 (5 bases). CDR1 SEHNR and CDR2 FQNEAQ come from the germline V gene (reference sequence). CDR3 length: 16 amino acids. The germline V and J ends were trimmed by 5 bases and 4 bases, with 20 bases remaining between them. In nucleotides, the CDR3 is TGTGCCAGCAGCCCTAACCGCGTGGGGACGGGCACTGAAGCTTTCTTT. This encodes CASSPNRVGTGTEAFF.

This clonotype came up a few times. This rearrangement joins TRBV6-4 to TRBJ2-5, with 7 bases that match TRBD1. The CDR3 has 13 residues. The V and J ends lost 2 bases and 7 bases, in that order; junction bases with no gene match: 4. Looked up from germline, CDR1 is MRHNA and CDR2 is SNTAGT. CDR3 amino acids: CASSDRTGGTQYF. CDR3 coding DNA: TGTGCCAGCAGTGACCGGACAGGCGGGACCCAGTACTTC.

The gene calls are TRBV7-2 and TRBJ1-6; TRBD1 might be the D (6 bases). This CDR3 spans 14 amino acids. V lost 8 bases and J 7 bases, leaving 15 bases between the germline ends. CDR1 and CDR2 (germline): SGHTA, FQGNSA. The CDR3 loop reads CASGDRDKNSPLHF. The CDR3 coding sequence is TGTGCCAGCGGCGACCGGGACAAGAATTCACCCCTCCACTTT.

The sample holds many counts of this clonotype. This chain links TRBV12-5 with TRBJ2-2; 8 positions agree with TRBD1. The trim removed 0 bases at V and 4 bases at J, leaving 13 bases unmatched. The CDR3 is made up of 19 amino acids. Germline CDR1 is LGHNT and CDR2 is FRNRAP. The CDR3 coding sequence is TGTGCTAGTGGTTTGGTCCTCAATCAGGGGGCGCAGGTCACCGGGGAGCTGTTTTTT. Its translation is CASGLVLNQGAQVTGELFF. Full variable domain (outside the CDR3, taken from reference TRBV12-5 and TRBJ2-2): DARVTQTPRHKVTEMGQEVTMRCQPILGHNTVFWYRQTMMQGLELLAYFRNRAPLDDSGMPKDRFSAEMPDATLATLKIQPSEPRDSAVYFCASGLVLNQGAQVTGELFFGEGSRLTVL.

This clonotype was seen ten or more times. The rearrangement uses TRBV20-1 and TRBJ1-2; D is undetermined. The CDR3 spans 15 residues. Germline V CDR1 and CDR2: DFQATT, SNEGSKA (reference sequence). Trimming removed 0 bases at V and 4 bases at J, with 15 bases between. The CDR3 sequence is CSARDLEELFYGYTF. CDR3 in DNA: TGCAGTGCTAGAGATCTAGAAGAGTTATTCTATGGCTACACCTTC.